The 21 T cell receptor beta chains presented below share a single source sample, sequenced in a study of blood T cell repertoires in COVID-19. Sequencing used immunoSEQ multiplex PCR; TCRdb keeps in-frame clones, though not all of them. The sample has around 300,000 clones; 70% to 90% are singletons. The specimen was PBMCs or T cells enriched from blood (not recorded which). These receptors all stem from a woman in her thirties or forties who had recovered from COVID-19.

The J gene is TRBJ1-2, the V gene TRBV7-2; 11 nucleotides align to TRBD1. J gave up 7 bases and V 5 bases, and 6 bases lay outside the gene matches. Germline V gene data show CDR1 as SGHTA and CDR2 as FQGNSA. This CDR3 contains 14 residues. CDR3 sequence: CASSQGTGGFGYTF. The CDR3 DNA reads TGTGCCAGCAGCCAAGGGACAGGGGGTTTTGGCTACACCTTC.

This chain uses TRBV4-3 with TRBJ2-2, with 9 bases that match TRBD1. V dropped 4 bases and J dropped 6; count of bases not matched to a gene: 3. This CDR3 is built from 14 residues. Germline assignment: CDR1 LGHNA and CDR2 YSLEER. This CDR3 reads CASSLRDRAGELFF. CDR3 sequence (DNA): TGCGCCAGCAGCCTCCGGGACAGGGCCGGGGAGCTGTTTTTT.

The chain couples TRBV4-3 to TRBJ2-3; 8 positions match TRBD2. The V gene's germline CDR1 is LGHNA and CDR2 YSLEER. J gave up 3 bases and V 4 bases, and 9 bases lay outside the gene matches. This CDR3 contains 16 residues. For the CDR3, the DNA is TGCGCCAGCAGCCGAAATAGCGGGACCTCGACAGATACGCAGTATTTT. Its translation: CASSRNSGTSTDTQYF.

The chain combines TRBV5-1 with TRBJ2-6, with TRBD1 as a possible D gene (5 bases). CDR3 length: 15 residues. Germline CDR1 and CDR2: SGHRS and YFSETQ. Trimming cost V 6 bases and J 0 bases, with 10 bases left between them. The CDR3 sequence: CASKGPLSGANVLTF. CDR3 in DNA: TGCGCCAGCAAGGGGCCCCTCTCTGGGGCCAACGTCCTGACTTTC.

A single count supports this clone. The rearrangement joins TRBV7-9 to TRBJ2-3; 13 positions match TRBD2. CDR3 size: 17 residues. Germline loops: CDR1 SEHNR, CDR2 FQNEAQ (reference sequence). Trimming removed 5 bases from V and 0 bases from J; junction bases left unmatched: 5. The CDR3 coding sequence is TGTGCCAGCAGCAGACTAGCGGGAGGCCCTAGCACAGATACGCAGTATTTT. Residues: CASSRLAGGPSTDTQYF.

The chain couples TRBV4-1 to TRBJ1-2; tentatively, D is TRBD1 (6 bases). The CDR3 runs to 16 residues. The V end lost 0 bases, the J end lost 7 bases, and 18 bases lay between the germline ends. CDR1 and CDR2 from the germline V gene are MGHRA and YSYEKL. DNA for the CDR3: TGCGCCAGCAGCCAAGATACCGGACAGTCAGTGGTTGGCTACACCTTC. Its protein is CASSQDTGQSVVGYTF.

The chain employs TRBV2 and TRBJ2-5; D gene ambiguous. This CDR3 is 16 amino acids long. Trimming stripped 3 bases from V and 2 bases from J, with 16 bases between. Germline loops: CDR1 SNHLY, CDR2 FYNNEI. The CDR3 nucleotides read TGTGCCAGCAGTGAGCAGCGCCACCCCAGTCAAGAGACCCAGTACTTC. Protein sequence: CASSEQRHPSQETQYF.

The V call is TRBV9, the J call TRBJ2-7, with a possible D match to TRBD2 (7 bases). Germline lookup yields CDR1 SGDLS and CDR2 YYNGEE. CDR3 length equals 15 residues. V shed 4 bases and J shed 5 bases, with 19 bases lying between them. The CDR3 region is CASSPGVTSSHEQYF. CDR3 coding DNA: TGTGCCAGCAGCCCAGGGGTGACTAGCAGCCACGAGCAGTACTTC.

DNA of the CDR3: TGCGCCAGCAGCTTGTCCGTTAGCACAGATACGCAGTATTTT. It translates to CASSLSVSTDTQYF. The gene calls are TRBV5-1 and TRBJ2-3; D not resolved. Germline CDR1 and CDR2: SGHRS and YFSETQ. Trimming shortened V by 1 base and J by 0 bases, and 6 bases separated the two germline ends. The CDR3 contains 14 residues. Looking up the rest from reference TRBV5-1 and TRBJ2-3 gives the full variable domain: KAGVTQTPRYLIKTRGQQVTLSCSPISGHRSVSWYQQTPGQGLQFLFEYFSETQRNKGNFPGRFSGRQFSNSRSEMNVSTLELGDSALYLCASSLSVSTDTQYFGPGTRLTVL.

The rearrangement uses TRBV11-3 and TRBJ2-1; D possibly corresponds to TRBD2 (6 bases). Germline V gene lookup returns CDR1 SGHNT and CDR2 YENEEA. V shed 5 bases and J shed 13 bases, with 21 bases lying between them. This CDR3 is 14 amino acids long. The CDR3 DNA reads TGTGCCAGCAGCCCAGCGGTAGCGGACCCTCCCCAGTTCTTC. Amino acid sequence: CASSPAVADPPQFF.

The chain is built from TRBV5-1 and TRBJ2-3; D gene uncertain. CDR1 and CDR2 (germline): SGHRS, YFSETQ. The V end lost 3 bases, the J end lost 3 bases, and 11 bases lay between the germline ends. This CDR3 has 14 amino acids. The CDR3 reads CASSSLPVTDTQYF. CDR3 coding DNA: TGCGCCAGCAGCTCCCTTCCCGTGACAGATACGCAGTATTTT. Supplemented by reference TRBV5-1 and TRBJ2-3, the full variable domain reads KAGVTQTPRYLIKTRGQQVTLSCSPISGHRSVSWYQQTPGQGLQFLFEYFSETQRNKGNFPGRFSGRQFSNSRSEMNVSTLELGDSALYLCASSSLPVTDTQYFGPGTRLTVL.

The chain uses TRBV3-1 (or the pseudogene TRBV3-2) and TRBJ2-2; possibly TRBD1 for D (6 bases). V lost 4 bases to trimming and J lost 4 bases, with 22 bases between them. Germline CDR1 LGHDT, CDR2 YNNKEL (reference sequence). The CDR3 contains 18 residues. The CDR3 region has the DNA TGTGCCAGCAGCCGATTAAGGGGGACCAAGAGGAGCACCGGGGAGCTGTTTTTT. It translates to CASSRLRGTKRSTGELFF.

Notes on this clone: One junction end disagrees with the germline gene, perhaps due to a read error. The V call is TRBV28, the J call TRBJ2-2; 10 bases match TRBD2. Germline V gene sequence: CDR1 MDHEN, CDR2 SYDVKM. The CDR3 loop spans 15 amino acids. The CDR3 region is CASILAGGGTGELFF. CDR3 nucleotide sequence: TGTGCCAGCATTTTAGCGGGAGGAGGCACCGGGGAGCTGTTTTTT.

This chain connects TRBV4-1 to TRBJ2-2; maybe TRBD1 (5 bases). The CDR3 covers 14 residues. V was cut by 1 base and J by 7 bases, with 10 bases left in between. Germline CDR1 and CDR2: MGHRA and YSYEKL. The CDR3 region is CASSQVSGFGELFF. CDR3 bases: TGCGCCAGCAGCCAAGTCTCAGGGTTCGGGGAGCTGTTTTTT.

V gene TRBV30 combines with J gene TRBJ2-1; 8 nucleotides align to TRBD1. The CDR3 contains 14 residues. V trimming: 5 bases; J trimming: 5 bases; junction bases outside the gene matches: 8. Germline V gene data show CDR1 as GTSNPN and CDR2 as SVGIG (reference sequence). The CDR3 bases are TGTGCCTGGGCCCGGGACAGGCTGAACAATGAGCAGTTCTTC. This sequence encodes CAWARDRLNNEQFF.

This rearrangement joins TRBV11-2 to TRBJ2-7, with D perhaps TRBD1 (6 bases). Trimming left V 3 bases short and J 4 bases short, with 16 bases between. The CDR3 runs to 15 residues. CDR1 and CDR2 (germline): SGHAT, FQNNGV. CDR3 loop: CASSLDSQGWYEQYF. DNA for the CDR3: TGTGCCAGCAGCTTGGACTCCCAGGGGTGGTACGAGCAGTACTTC. Full variable domain (missing parts from reference TRBV11-2 and TRBJ2-7): EAGVAQSPRYKIIEKRQSVAFWCNPISGHATLYWYQQILGQGPKLLIQFQNNGVVDDSQLPKDRFSAERLKGVDSTLKIQPAKLEDSAVYLCASSLDSQGWYEQYFGPGTRLTVT.

This chain connects TRBV27 to TRBJ1-5; weak D call: TRBD1 (5 bases). Looked up from germline, CDR1 is MNHEY and CDR2 is SMNVEV (reference sequence). This CDR3 is 15 amino acids long. The V gene lost 1 base and the J gene lost 1 base, with 8 bases spanning the gap. In nucleotides, the CDR3 is TGTGCCAGCAGTTTATTTGGGGGGAGCAATCAGCCCCAGCATTTT. Amino acid sequence: CASSLFGGSNQPQHF.

This clone has just one count. This chain joins TRBV4-2 and TRBJ2-7; 7 positions match TRBD2. V lost 0 bases and J lost 0; bases outside the gene matches: 5. The CDR3 has 16 amino acids. Germline CDR1 is LGHNA and CDR2 is YNFKEQ. DNA of the CDR3: TGTGCCAGCAGCCAAGAGATGGGCGGGAGCTCCTACGAGCAGTACTTC. Translation: CASSQEMGGSSYEQYF.

The V gene is TRBV25-1, the J gene TRBJ2-1, with D tentatively TRBD1 (6 bases). This CDR3 region has 13 residues. The germline V gene has CDR1 MGHDK and CDR2 SYGVNS. Between the trimmed V and J ends, which lost 6 bases and 6 bases, there was a span of 12 bases. The CDR3 DNA sequence: TGTGCCAGCAGGAGGGGGTGGACCAATGAGCAGTTCTTC. Its protein product is CASRRGWTNEQFF.

The genes are TRBV4-3 and TRBJ2-1, with TRBD2 identical over 11 bases. V lost 4 bases to trimming and J lost 4 bases; unmatched junction nucleotides: 9. The CDR3 loop spans 17 amino acids. In germline, CDR1 is LGHNA, CDR2 YSLEER. In DNA form, the CDR3 reads TGCGCCAGCAGCCGAACGACTAGCGGGATGGGGTACAATGAGCAGTTCTTC. It encodes CASSRTTSGMGYNEQFF.

There are a few counts of this clone. The chain employs TRBV28 and TRBJ2-3; 10 bases align to TRBD2. The V gene end was trimmed by 1 base and the J gene end by 1 base; junction bases not matched to a gene: 2. The CDR3 is made up of 16 amino acids. Germline V gene data show CDR1 as MDHEN and CDR2 as SYDVKM. CDR3 sequence reads: CASSLSLAGGTDTQYF. The CDR3 DNA reads as TGTGCCAGCAGTTTATCTCTAGCGGGAGGCACAGATACGCAGTATTTT.